Below, one TCR beta chain is given with its context. This specimen belongs to a study of radiation and T cells in renal cell carcinoma. Noted time point: baseline pretreatment blood. Treatment in this sample: 15 Gy SBRT to primary tumor, nephrectomy 4 weeks later. J lost 11 bases, V lost 6 bases, and 11 bases had no gene match. Germline assignment: CDR1 MNHEY and CDR2 SVGAGI. The length of the CDR3 is 14 residues. Only in-frame clones appear in the TCRdb table, and some are missing; sequencing was by immunoSEQ multiplex PCR. The data hold approximately 120,000 clones, with roughly 80% observed a single time.

The sample consisted of blood, taken from a patient whose treatment included radiotherapy and nephrectomy. The chain employs TRBV6-5 and TRBJ1-1; 11 bases map to TRBD1. This TCR came from a woman in her sixties or seventies with renal cell carcinoma. DNA of the CDR3: TGTGCCAGCAGGGTAGGGACAGGGGGTCCCAGGGCTTTCTTT. Its translation is CASRVGTGGPRAFF.